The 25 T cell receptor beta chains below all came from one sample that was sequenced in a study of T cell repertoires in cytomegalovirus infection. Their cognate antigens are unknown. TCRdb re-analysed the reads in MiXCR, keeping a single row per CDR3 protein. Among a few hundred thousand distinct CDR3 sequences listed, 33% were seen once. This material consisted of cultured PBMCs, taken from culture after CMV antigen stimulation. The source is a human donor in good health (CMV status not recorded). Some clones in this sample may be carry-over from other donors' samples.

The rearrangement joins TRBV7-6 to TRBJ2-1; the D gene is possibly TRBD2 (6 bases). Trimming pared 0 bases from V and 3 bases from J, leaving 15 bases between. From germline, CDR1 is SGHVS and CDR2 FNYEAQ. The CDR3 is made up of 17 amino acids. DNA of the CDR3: TGTGCCAGCAGCTTAGCGCGGGACTCAAGAGGCTACAATGAGCAGTTCTTC. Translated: CASSLARDSRGYNEQFF.

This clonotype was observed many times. The chain's CDR3 is CASRRGANNGIYF. In nucleotides, the CDR3 is TGTGCCAGCCGTCGGGGAGCCAATAACGGGATATATTTT. This rearrangement joins TRBV7-9 to TRBJ2-3, with D maybe TRBD2 (5 bases). V shed 8 bases and J shed 15 bases, with 24 bases lying between them. Germline V gene sequence: CDR1 SEHNR, CDR2 FQNEAQ (reference sequence). CDR3 size: 13 residues.

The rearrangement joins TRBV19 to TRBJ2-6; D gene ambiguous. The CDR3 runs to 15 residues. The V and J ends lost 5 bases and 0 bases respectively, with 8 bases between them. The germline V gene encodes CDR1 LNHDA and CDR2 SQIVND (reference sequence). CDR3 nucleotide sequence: TGTGCCAGTAGTCAGTTGTTCTCTGGGGCCAACGTCCTGACTTTC. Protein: CASSQLFSGANVLTF.

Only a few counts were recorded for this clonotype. Here the CDR3 DNA reads TGTGCCAGTAGTGACATCTTCACTGAAGCTTTCTTT. The encoded protein is CASSDIFTEAFF. The V and J genes are TRBV19 and TRBJ1-1; D gene ambiguous. V lost 5 bases and J 4 bases, leaving 8 bases between the germline ends. Germline V CDR1 and CDR2: LNHDA, SQIVND (reference sequence). The CDR3 is 12 residues long.

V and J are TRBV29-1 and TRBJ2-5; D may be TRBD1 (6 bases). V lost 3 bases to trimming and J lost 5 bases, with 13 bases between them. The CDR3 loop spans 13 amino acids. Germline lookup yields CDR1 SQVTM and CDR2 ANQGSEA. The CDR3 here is CSVEGGGGETQYF. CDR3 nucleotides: TGCAGCGTTGAGGGTGGGGGCGGGGAGACCCAGTACTTC.

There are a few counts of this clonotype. CDR3 DNA sequence: TGCAGCGTTGGAGGGGGCCGCAATCAGCCCCAGCATTTT. Translated: CSVGGGRNQPQHF. This chain links TRBV29-1 with TRBJ1-5; 7 nucleotides line up with TRBD1. Germline CDR1 reads SQVTM; CDR2 reads ANQGSEA. The CDR3 totals 13 residues. Trimming cost V 4 bases and J 2 bases; bases outside gene matches: 2. The full variable domain, completed using reference TRBV29-1 and TRBJ1-5, is SAVISQKPSRDICQRGTSLTIQCQVDSQVTMMFWYRQQPGQSLTLIATANQGSEATYESGFVIDKFPISRPNLTFSTLTVSNMSPEDSSIYLCSVGGGRNQPQHFGDGTRLSIL.

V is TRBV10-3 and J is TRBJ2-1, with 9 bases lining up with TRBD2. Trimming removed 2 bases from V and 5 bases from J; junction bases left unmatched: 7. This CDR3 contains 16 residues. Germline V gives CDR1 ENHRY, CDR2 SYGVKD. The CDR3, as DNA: TGTGCCATCAGTGAGCCAACCCTAGCGGGGAACAATGAGCAGTTCTTC. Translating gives CAISEPTLAGNNEQFF.

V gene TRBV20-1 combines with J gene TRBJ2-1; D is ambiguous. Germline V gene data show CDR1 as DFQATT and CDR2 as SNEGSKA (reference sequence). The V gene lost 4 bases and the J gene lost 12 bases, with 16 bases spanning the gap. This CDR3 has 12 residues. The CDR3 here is CSAIRAALGQFF. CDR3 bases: TGCAGTGCTATAAGAGCCGCGTTGGGGCAGTTCTTC.

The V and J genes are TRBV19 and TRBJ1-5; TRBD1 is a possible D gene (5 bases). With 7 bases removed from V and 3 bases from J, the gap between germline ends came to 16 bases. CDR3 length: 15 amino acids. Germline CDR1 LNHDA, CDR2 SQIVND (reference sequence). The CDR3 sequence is CASKGLDRPNQPQHF. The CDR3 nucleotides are TGTGCCAGTAAGGGACTGGACCGGCCCAATCAGCCCCAGCATTTT.

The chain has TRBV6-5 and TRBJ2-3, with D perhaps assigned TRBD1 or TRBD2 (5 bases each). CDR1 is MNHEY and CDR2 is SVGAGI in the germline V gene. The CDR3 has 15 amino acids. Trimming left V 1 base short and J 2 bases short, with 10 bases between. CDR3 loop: CASSYYGTNTDTQYF. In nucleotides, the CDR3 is TGTGCCAGCAGTTACTACGGGACCAACACAGATACGCAGTATTTT.

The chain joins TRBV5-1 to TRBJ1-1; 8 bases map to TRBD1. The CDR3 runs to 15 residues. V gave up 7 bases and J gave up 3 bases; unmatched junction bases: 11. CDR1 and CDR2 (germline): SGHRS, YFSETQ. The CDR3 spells CASCSDRVGYTEAFF. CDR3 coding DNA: TGCGCCAGCTGCTCGGACAGGGTGGGGTACACTGAAGCTTTCTTT.

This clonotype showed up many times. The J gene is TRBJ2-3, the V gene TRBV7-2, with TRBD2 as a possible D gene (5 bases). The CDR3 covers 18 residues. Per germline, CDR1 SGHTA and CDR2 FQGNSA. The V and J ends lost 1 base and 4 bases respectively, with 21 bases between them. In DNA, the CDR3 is TGTGCCAGCAGCTTAGAGGTTGAGGCTAGCTGGAAACCAGATACGCAGTATTTT. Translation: CASSLEVEASWKPDTQYF.

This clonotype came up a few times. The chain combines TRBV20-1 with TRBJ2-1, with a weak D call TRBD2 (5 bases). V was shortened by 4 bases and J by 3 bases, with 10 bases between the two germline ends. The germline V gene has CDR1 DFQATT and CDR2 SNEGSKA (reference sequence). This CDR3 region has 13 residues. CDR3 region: CSANGNSYNEQFF. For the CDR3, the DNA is TGCAGTGCTAACGGGAATAGCTACAATGAGCAGTTCTTC.

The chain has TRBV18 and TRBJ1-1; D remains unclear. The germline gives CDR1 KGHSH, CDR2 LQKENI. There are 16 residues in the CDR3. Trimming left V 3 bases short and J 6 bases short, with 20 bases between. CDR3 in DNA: TGTGCCAGCTCACCGCTGGTTTTGGGGATATCTCCTGAAGCTTTCTTT. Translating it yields CASSPLVLGISPEAFF. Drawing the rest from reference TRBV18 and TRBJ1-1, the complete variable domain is NAGVMQNPRHLVRRRGQEARLRCSPMKGHSHVYWYRQLPEEGLKFMVYLQKENIIDESGMPKERFSAEFPKEGPSILRIQQVVRGDSAAYFCASSPLVLGISPEAFFGQGTRLTVV.

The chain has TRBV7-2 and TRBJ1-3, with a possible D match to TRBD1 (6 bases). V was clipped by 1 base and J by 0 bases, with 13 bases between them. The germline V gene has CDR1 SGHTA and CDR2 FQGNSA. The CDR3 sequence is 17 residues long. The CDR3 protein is CASSLVSTGHSGNTIYF. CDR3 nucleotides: TGTGCCAGCAGCTTAGTGTCGACAGGACACTCTGGAAACACCATATATTTT.

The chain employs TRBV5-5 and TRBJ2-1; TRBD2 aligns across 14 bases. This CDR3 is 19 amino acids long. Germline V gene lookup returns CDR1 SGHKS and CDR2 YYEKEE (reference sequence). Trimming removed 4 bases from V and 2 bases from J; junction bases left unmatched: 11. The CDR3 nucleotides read TGTGCCAGCAGCCCCTCGACTAGCGGGAGGGCCCCCGCCTACAATGAGCAGTTCTTC. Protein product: CASSPSTSGRAPAYNEQFF.

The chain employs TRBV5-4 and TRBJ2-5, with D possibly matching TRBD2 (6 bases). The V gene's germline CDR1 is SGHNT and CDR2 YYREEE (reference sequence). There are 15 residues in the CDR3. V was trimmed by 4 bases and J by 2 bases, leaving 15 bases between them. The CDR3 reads CASSPEAGIQETQYF. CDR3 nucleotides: TGTGCCAGCAGCCCCGAGGCGGGGATACAAGAGACCCAGTACTTC.

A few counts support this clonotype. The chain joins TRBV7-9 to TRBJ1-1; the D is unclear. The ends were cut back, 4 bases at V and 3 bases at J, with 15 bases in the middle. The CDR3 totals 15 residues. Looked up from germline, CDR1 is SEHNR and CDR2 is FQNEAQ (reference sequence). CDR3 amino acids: CASSSGWGGDTEAFF. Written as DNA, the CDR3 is TGTGCCAGCAGCTCGGGGTGGGGTGGGGACACTGAAGCTTTCTTT.

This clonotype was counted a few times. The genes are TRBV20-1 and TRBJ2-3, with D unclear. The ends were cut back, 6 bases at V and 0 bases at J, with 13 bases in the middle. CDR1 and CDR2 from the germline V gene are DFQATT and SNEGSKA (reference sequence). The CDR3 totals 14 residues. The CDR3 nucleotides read TGCAGTGCCCCCTCCCCCTCAAGCACAGATACGCAGTATTTT. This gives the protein CSAPSPSSTDTQYF.

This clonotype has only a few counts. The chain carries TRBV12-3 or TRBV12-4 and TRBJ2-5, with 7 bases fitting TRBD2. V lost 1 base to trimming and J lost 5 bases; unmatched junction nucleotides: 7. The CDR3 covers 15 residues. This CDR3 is CASSLEAGVGETQYF. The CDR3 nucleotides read TGTGCCAGCAGTTTAGAGGCGGGAGTGGGGGAGACCCAGTACTTC.

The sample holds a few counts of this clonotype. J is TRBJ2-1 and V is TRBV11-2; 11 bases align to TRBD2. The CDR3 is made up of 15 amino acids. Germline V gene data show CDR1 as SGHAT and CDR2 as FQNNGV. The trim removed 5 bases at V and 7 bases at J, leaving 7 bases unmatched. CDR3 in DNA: TGTGCCAGCAGCATACTAGCGGGAGTAACAAATGAGCAGTTCTTC. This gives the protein CASSILAGVTNEQFF.

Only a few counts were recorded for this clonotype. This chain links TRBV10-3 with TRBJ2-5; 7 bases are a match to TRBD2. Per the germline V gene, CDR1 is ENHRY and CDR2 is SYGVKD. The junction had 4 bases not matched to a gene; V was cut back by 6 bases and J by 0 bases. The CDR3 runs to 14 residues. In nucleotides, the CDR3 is TGTGCCATCAGCGCCCTAGCGGACCAAGAGACCCAGTACTTC. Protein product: CAISALADQETQYF.

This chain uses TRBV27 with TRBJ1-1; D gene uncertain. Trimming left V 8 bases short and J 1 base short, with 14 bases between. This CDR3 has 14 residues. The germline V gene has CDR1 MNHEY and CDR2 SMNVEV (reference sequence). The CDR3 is CASRPWQTNTEAFF. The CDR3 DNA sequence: TGTGCCAGCCGCCCGTGGCAGACGAACACTGAAGCTTTCTTT.

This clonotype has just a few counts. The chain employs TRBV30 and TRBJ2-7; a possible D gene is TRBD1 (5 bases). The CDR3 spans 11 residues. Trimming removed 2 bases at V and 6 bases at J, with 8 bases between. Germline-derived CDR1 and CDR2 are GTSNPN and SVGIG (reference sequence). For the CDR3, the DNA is TGTGCCTGGAGTCCCAGGGTCGAGCAGTACGTC. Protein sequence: CAWSPRVEQYV.

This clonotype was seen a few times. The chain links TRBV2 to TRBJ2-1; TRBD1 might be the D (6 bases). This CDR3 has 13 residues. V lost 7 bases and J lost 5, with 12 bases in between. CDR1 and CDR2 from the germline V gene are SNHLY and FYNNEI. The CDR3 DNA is TGTGCCAGCACGACAGGAATCAACAATGAGCAGTTCTTC. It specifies CASTTGINNEQFF.